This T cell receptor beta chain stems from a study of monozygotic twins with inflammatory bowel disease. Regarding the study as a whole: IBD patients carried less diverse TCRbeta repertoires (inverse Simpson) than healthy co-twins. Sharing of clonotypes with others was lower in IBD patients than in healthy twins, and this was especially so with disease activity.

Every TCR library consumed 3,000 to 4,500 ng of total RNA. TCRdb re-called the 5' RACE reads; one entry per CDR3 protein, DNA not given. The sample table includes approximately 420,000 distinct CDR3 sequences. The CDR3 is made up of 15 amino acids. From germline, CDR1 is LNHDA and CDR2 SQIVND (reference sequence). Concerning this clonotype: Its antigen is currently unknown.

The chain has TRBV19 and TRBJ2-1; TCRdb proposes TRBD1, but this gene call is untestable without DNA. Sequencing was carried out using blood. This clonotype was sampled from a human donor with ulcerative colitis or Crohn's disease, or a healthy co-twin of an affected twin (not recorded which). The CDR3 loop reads CASSMAIGRGHEQFF. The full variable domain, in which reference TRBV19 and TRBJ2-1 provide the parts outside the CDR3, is DGGITQSPKYLFRKEGQNVTLSCEQNLNHDAMYWYRQDPGQGLRLIYYSQIVNDFQKGDIAEGYSVSREKKESFPLTVTSAQKNPTAFYLCASSMAIGRGHEQFFGPGTRLTVL.